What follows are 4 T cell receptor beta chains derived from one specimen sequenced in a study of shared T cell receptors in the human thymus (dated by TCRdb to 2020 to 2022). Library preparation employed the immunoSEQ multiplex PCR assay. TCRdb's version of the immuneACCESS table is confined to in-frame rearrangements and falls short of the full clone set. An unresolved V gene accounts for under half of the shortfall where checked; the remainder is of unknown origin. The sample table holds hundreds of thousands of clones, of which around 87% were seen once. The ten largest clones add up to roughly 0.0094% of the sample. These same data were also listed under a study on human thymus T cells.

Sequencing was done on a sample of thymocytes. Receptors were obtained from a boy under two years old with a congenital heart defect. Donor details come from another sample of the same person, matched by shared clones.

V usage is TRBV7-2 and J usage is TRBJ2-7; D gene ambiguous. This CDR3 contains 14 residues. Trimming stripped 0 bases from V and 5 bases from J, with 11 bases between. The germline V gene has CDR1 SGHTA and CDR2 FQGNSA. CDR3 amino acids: CASSLARLGDEQYF. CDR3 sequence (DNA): TGTGCCAGCAGCTTAGCTAGATTGGGCGACGAGCAGTACTTC. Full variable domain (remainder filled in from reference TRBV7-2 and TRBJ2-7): GAGVSQSPSNKVTEKGKDVELRCDPISGHTALYWYRQSLGQGLEFLIYFQGNSAPDKSGLPSDRFSAERTGGSVSTLTIQRTQQEDSAVYLCASSLARLGDEQYFGPGTRLTVT.

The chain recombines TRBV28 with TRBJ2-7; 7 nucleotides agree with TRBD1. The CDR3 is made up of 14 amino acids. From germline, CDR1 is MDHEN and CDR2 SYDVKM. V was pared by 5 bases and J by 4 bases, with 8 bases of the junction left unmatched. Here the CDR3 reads CASSPEGAWYEQYF. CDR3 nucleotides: TGTGCCAGCAGTCCAGAGGGGGCCTGGTACGAGCAGTACTTC.

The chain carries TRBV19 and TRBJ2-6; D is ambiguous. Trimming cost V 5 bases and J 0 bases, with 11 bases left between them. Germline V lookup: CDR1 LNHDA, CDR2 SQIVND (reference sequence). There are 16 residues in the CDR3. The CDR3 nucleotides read TGTGCCAGTAGTGTACCGGGTGCCTCTGGGGCCAACGTCCTGACTTTC. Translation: CASSVPGASGANVLTF.

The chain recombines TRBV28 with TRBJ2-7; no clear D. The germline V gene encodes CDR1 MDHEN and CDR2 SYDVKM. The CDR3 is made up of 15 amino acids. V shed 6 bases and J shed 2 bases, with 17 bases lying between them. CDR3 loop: CASRTRQLLPYEQYF. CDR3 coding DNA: TGTGCCAGCAGAACCAGACAACTGTTGCCCTACGAGCAGTACTTC.